This TCR beta chain is from a study of CD8 T cells in Susac syndrome. The study's findings and limits: It was acknowledged in the study that the number of individuals who were included in its TCR sequencing and HLA analysis was relatively small.

A quantity of about 0.5 to 1 ug RNA underwent reverse transcription using random hexamers. Amplification of TCR beta CDR3 used immunoSEQ multiplex PCR across 54 Vbeta and 13 Jbeta. Each CDR3 protein is one row after TCRdb ran MiXCR on the immunoSEQ multiplex PCR reads. The repertoire holds some 190,000 distinct CDR3 sequences, with over 85% as singletons. The CDR3 extends over 14 amino acids. Trimming cost V 10 bases and J 1 base, with 16 bases left between them. The V gene's germline CDR1 is SEHNR and CDR2 FQNEAQ (reference sequence). Remarks on this clonotype: Its antigen is unknown.

High-throughput TCR beta sequencing covered peripheral CD8+ and CD4+ T cells. The controls, all healthy donors, were matched for age and sex. The sequenced material came from CD4+ T cells from PBMCs. The chain uses TRBV7-9 and TRBJ1-2; D remains unclear. The receptor was derived from a human donor in good health. The CDR3 DNA sequence: TGTGCCACCGCAGTGCGGATAGATAACTATGGCTACACCTTC. Residues: CATAVRIDNYGYTF.